A selection of T cell receptor beta chains follows, all from one sample in a study of cytomegalovirus exposure and HLA in healthy donors. Clones were read by immunoSEQ multiplex PCR, and TCRdb kept only the in-frame ones, dropping some. The sample lists around 70,000 clones; about 91% were seen once. Sequencing was done on a sample of PBMCs. These receptors all come from a man between 18 and 35 years old in good health and CMV-seronegative. The CDR3 runs from the conserved cysteine through the conserved F or W. The D gene is left open where the match is weak. A row's size may be missing; if present it is once, few, many or a size class.

>TRBV5-4|TRBD2|once|TRBJ2-2
TGTGCCAGCAGCCCTGGGGTTTGGCGGGAGCGTCCCGCCGGGGAGCTGTTTTTT
CASSPGVWRERPAGELFF
>TRBV6-6|-|once|TRBJ1-5
TGTGCCAGCAGTTACCGGAGGGCCAATCAGCCCCAGCATTTT
CASSYRRANQPQHF
>TRBV27|-|-|TRBJ2-7
TGTGCCAGCAGAGAGGACAGTGCCTACGAGCAGTACTTC
CASREDSAYEQYF
>TRBV25-1|TRBD2|-|TRBJ2-1
TGTGCCAGCAGCTTGATAGCGGGAAGTAACAATGAGCAGTTCTTC
CASSLIAGSNNEQFF
>TRBV19|-|-|TRBJ1-5
TGTGCCAGTAGTCAACACACCGTGCGGGAAATTAGCAATCAGCCCCAGCATTTT
CASSQHTVREISNQPQHF
>TRBV2|TRBD2|-|TRBJ2-7
TGTGCCAGCAGTGGACGGACTAGCGGGAGTCACGAGCAGTACTTC
CASSGRTSGSHEQYF
>TRBV4-3|-|-|TRBJ2-7
TGCGCCAGCAGCCAAGGTATAGCTTCCTACGAGCAGTACTTC
CASSQGIASYEQYF
>TRBV7-2|TRBD2|-|TRBJ2-2
TGTGCCAGCAGCTTAAATCGGGGGGGCTTCTCCGGGGAGCTGTTTTTT
CASSLNRGGFSGELFF
>TRBV6-5|TRBD2|-|TRBJ2-7
TGTGCCAGCAGTCCCCCGGGGGGGGGCTCCTACGAGCAGTACTTC
CASSPPGGGSYEQYF
>TRBV29-1|-|-|TRBJ2-1
TGCAGCGTATCCAGAGCGGTAACATACAATGAGCAGTTCTTC
CSVSRAVTYNEQFF
>TRBV2|-|-|TRBJ2-5
TGTGCCAGCAGTGATCGGCCTAGGGAGACCCAGTACTTC
CASSDRPRETQYF
>TRBV30|-|few|TRBJ1-5
TGTGCCTGGAGTACTGGGGGCACCCATCAGCCCCAGCATTTT
CAWSTGGTHQPQHF
>TRBV10-1|-|-|TRBJ1-5
TGCGCCAGCAGCCCAATGACACGTAGCAATCAGCCCCAGCATTTT
CASSPMTRSNQPQHF
>TRBV6-4|TRBD2|-|TRBJ2-1
TGTGCCAGCAGTGAGTTGGTAGCGGGAAACAATGAGCAGTTCTTC
CASSELVAGNNEQFF
>TRBV28|-|-|TRBJ2-3
TGTGCCAGCAGTACTAGCACAGATACGCAGTATTTT
CASSTSTDTQYF
>TRBV2|-|-|TRBJ1-5
TGTGCCAGCAGTGACAGGGCGTCCGATCAGCCCCAGCATTTT
CASSDRASDQPQHF
>TRBV4-3|-|-|TRBJ2-4
TGCGCCAGCTCCCGCGAGGGGGGGGGCAAAAACATTCAGTACTTC
CASSREGGGKNIQYF
>TRBV5-1|-|-|TRBJ1-1
TGCGCCAGCAGCTTCGACAGTAGGAACACTGAAGCTTTCTTT
CASSFDSRNTEAFF
>TRBV19|TRBD2|-|TRBJ2-3
TGTGCCAGTAGTACCGCCTGGAGGCTAGCGGGGGTCCGCACAGATACGCAGTATTTT
CASSTAWRLAGVRTDTQYF
>TRBV5-4|TRBD2|-|TRBJ2-5
TGTGCCAGCAGCCCGGGCGGGACTAGCGGGAGGGGTGGAGAGACCCAGTACTTC
CASSPGGTSGRGGETQYF
>TRBV5-1|TRBD2|-|TRBJ2-1
TGCGCCAGCAGGCTCGGACCGGGACTAGCGGGAACGAATGAGCAGTTCTTC
CASRLGPGLAGTNEQFF
>TRBV27|TRBD2|-|TRBJ2-1
TGTGCCAGCAGTCAAACTAGCGGGAGAAGGAATGAGCAGTTCTTC
CASSQTSGRRNEQFF
>TRBV15|-|-|TRBJ1-2
TGTGCCACCAGCAGAGGAGTCTATGGCTACACCTTC
CATSRGVYGYTF
>TRBV5-4|TRBD2|-|TRBJ2-7
TGTGCCAGCAGCTTCGGAGGAGCGGGAGCCTACGAGCAGTACTTC
CASSFGGAGAYEQYF
>TRBV2|TRBD1|-|TRBJ1-5
TGTGCCAGCAGTCTTGGACAGGAGGGGACAAATAGTCAGCCCCAGCATTTT
CASSLGQEGTNSQPQHF
>TRBV27|-|few|TRBJ2-3
TGTGCCAGCAGCCAGATTGGTGATACGCAGTATTTT
CASSQIGDTQYF
>TRBV11-3|-|-|TRBJ2-1
TGTGCCAGCAGCTTACAGGGCCATGAGCAGTTCTTC
CASSLQGHEQFF
>TRBV7-2|-|-|TRBJ1-2
TGTGCCAGCAGCTTAGCGGAGGTTGGCTACACCTTC
CASSLAEVGYTF
>TRBV19|TRBD2|once|TRBJ2-3
TGTGCCACCCGACTAGCGGGAGGGACAGATACGCAGTATTTT
CATRLAGGTDTQYF
>TRBV27|TRBD2|-|TRBJ2-5
TGTGCCAGCAGTTTTTTAGCGGGAGTACCAGAGACCCAGTACTTC
CASSFLAGVPETQYF
>TRBV7-2|TRBD2|-|TRBJ2-1
TGTGCCAGCAGCATCCAAACTAGCGGGAAAAACAATGAGCAGTTCTTC
CASSIQTSGKNNEQFF